These T cell receptor beta chains were read from a single sample in a study of blood T cell repertoires in COVID-19. Generated by immunoSEQ multiplex PCR, the TCRdb table keeps only in-frame clones and is missing some. The profile shows 50,000 or so clones, 70% to 90% of them singletons. The sequencing sample was made of peripheral blood. The receptors originated from a man aged 35 to 55 with active COVID-19. CDR3s include the opening cysteine and the closing phenylalanine or tryptophan. D genes are given only for firm matches. Where a row states a size, it is once, few, many or the class of an expanded clone; other rows omit it.

length	V	size	J	D	CDR3	DNA
17	TRBV28	NA	TRBJ2-7	TRBD1	CASSPGGSGQGPAEQYF	TGTGCCAGCAGCCCCGGGGGTTCCGGACAGGGGCCCGCCGAGCAGTACTTC
11	TRBV12-3/TRBV12-4	NA	TRBJ2-7	NA	CASQGSYEQYF	TGTGCCAGCCAGGGATCCTACGAGCAGTACTTC
15	TRBV2	once	TRBJ2-7	TRBD2	CASGGAWTSDYEQYF	TGTGCCAGCGGGGGGGCGTGGACTAGCGACTACGAGCAGTACTTC
14	TRBV10-3	once	TRBJ2-1	TRBD2	CAISLAGDRNEQFF	TGTGCCATCAGTCTAGCGGGAGACCGCAATGAGCAGTTCTTC
15	TRBV4-1	NA	TRBJ1-5	NA	CASSQDSEVPQPQHF	TGCGCCAGCAGCCAAGACTCGGAGGTCCCTCAGCCCCAGCATTTT
17	TRBV9	NA	TRBJ1-3	NA	CASSVETGHLSGNTIYF	TGTGCCAGCAGCGTAGAAACGGGACATCTCTCTGGAAACACCATATATTTT
14	TRBV6-4	NA	TRBJ2-7	TRBD2	CASPPGRGAYEQYF	TGTGCCAGCCCCCCAGGTCGGGGGGCCTACGAGCAGTACTTC
13	TRBV7-9	medium-sized	TRBJ1-2	TRBD1	CASSADRAYGYTF	TGTGCCAGCAGCGCTGACAGGGCCTATGGCTACACCTTC
20	TRBV3-1/TRBV3-2	NA	TRBJ2-1	TRBD2	CASSQLLGLAGGSSYNEQFF	TGTGCCAGCAGCCAATTGTTGGGACTAGCTGGCGGGAGCTCCTACAATGAGCAGTTCTTC
17	TRBV28	NA	TRBJ1-3	TRBD1	CASSPTGVTISGNTIYF	TGTGCCAGCAGTCCAACAGGGGTCACTATCTCTGGAAACACCATATATTTT
14	TRBV7-8	NA	TRBJ1-4	NA	CASSERFRNEKLFF	TGTGCCAGCAGTGAGCGATTCCGTAATGAAAAACTGTTTTTT
17	TRBV6-1	NA	TRBJ2-1	TRBD2	CASSERKLAGVYNEQFF	TGTGCCAGCAGTGAAAGGAAACTAGCGGGGGTCTACAATGAGCAGTTCTTC
15	TRBV7-2	NA	TRBJ2-7	NA	CASVSGASGFYEQYF	TGTGCCAGCGTCTCGGGGGCTAGCGGTTTCTACGAGCAGTACTTC
15	TRBV6-5	NA	TRBJ1-2	NA	CASSTWLVGGYGYTF	TGTGCCAGCAGTACCTGGCTGGTGGGGGGCTATGGCTACACCTTC
16	TRBV28	NA	TRBJ2-2	TRBD2	CASSLWSSGTTGELFF	TGTGCCAGCAGTTTATGGAGTAGCGGGACCACCGGGGAGCTGTTTTTT
13	TRBV9	NA	TRBJ2-2	NA	CATGGPGTGELFF	TGTGCCACCGGAGGGCCGGGAACCGGGGAGCTGTTTTTT
13	TRBV7-9	NA	TRBJ1-2	NA	CASSFTGVRGYTF	TGTGCCAGCAGCTTTACGGGGGTACGAGGCTACACCTTC
17	TRBV28	NA	TRBJ2-1	NA	CASSSVLSRGYIHEQFF	TGTGCCAGCAGTAGCGTGCTGAGCCGGGGGTATATCCATGAGCAGTTCTTC
18	TRBV9	once	TRBJ2-3	TRBD2	CASSPTRGRAPSTDTQYF	TGTGCCAGCAGCCCTACCCGCGGGAGGGCCCCTAGCACAGATACGCAGTATTTT
14	TRBV19	NA	TRBJ1-6	NA	CASSFGTHPSPLHF	TGTGCCAGTAGTTTCGGGACTCACCCTTCACCCCTCCACTTT
15	TRBV5-4	NA	TRBJ2-5	TRBD2	CASSIGGRGGETQYF	TGTGCCAGCAGCATCGGCGGGAGGGGAGGAGAGACCCAGTACTTC
16	TRBV18	NA	TRBJ2-1	NA	CASSVDREGSFDEQFF	TGTGCCAGCTCAGTGGACAGGGAGGGAAGTTTCGATGAGCAGTTCTTC
15	TRBV9	few	TRBJ2-1	NA	CASSVERWRYNEQFF	TGTGCCAGCAGCGTAGAACGTTGGAGATACAATGAGCAGTTCTTC
16	TRBV18	NA	TRBJ1-5	NA	CASSPTTGNSNQPQHF	TGTGCCAGCTCACCAACAACAGGGAACAGCAATCAGCCCCAGCATTTT
14	TRBV28	NA	TRBJ1-5	TRBD1	CASSLDRGGQPQHF	TGTGCCAGCAGTTTAGACAGGGGAGGACAGCCCCAGCATTTT
19	TRBV7-3	NA	TRBJ2-1	TRBD2	CASSLWPIRGLAGGNEQFF	TGTGCCAGCAGCTTATGGCCGATTCGGGGTTTAGCGGGAGGCAATGAGCAGTTCTTC
14	TRBV9	NA	TRBJ2-5	TRBD1	CASSPQGARETQYF	TGTGCCAGCAGCCCCCAGGGGGCAAGGGAGACCCAGTACTTC
18	TRBV6-6	NA	TRBJ2-3	TRBD2	CASSRTSGSLPFTDTQYF	TGTGCCAGCAGTCGGACTAGCGGGAGCCTCCCTTTCACAGATACGCAGTATTTT
14	TRBV28	NA	TRBJ2-2	NA	CASSALGGTGELFF	TGTGCCAGCAGTGCGTTAGGGGGCACCGGGGAGCTGTTTTTT
17	TRBV9	NA	TRBJ2-3	TRBD2	CASSSRLAGVFTDTQYF	TGTGCCAGCAGCTCGAGACTAGCGGGGGTATTCACAGATACGCAGTATTTT
15	TRBV4-1	few	TRBJ2-7	NA	CASSQEPPEAHEQYF	TGCGCCAGCAGCCAAGAACCTCCCGAGGCCCACGAGCAGTACTTC
12	TRBV5-6	few	TRBJ1-6	NA	CASSYTGDSLHF	TGTGCCAGCAGCTACACAGGCGATTCCCTCCACTTT
16	TRBV19	NA	TRBJ2-3	TRBD2	CASSMGLAGPTDTQYF	TGTGCCAGTAGTATGGGACTAGCGGGACCCACAGATACGCAGTATTTT
14	TRBV6-5	NA	TRBJ1-2	TRBD1	CASGLTGPNYGYTF	TGTGCCAGCGGATTGACAGGGCCTAACTATGGCTACACCTTC
15	TRBV6-6	NA	TRBJ2-2	NA	CASSYLLVTTGELFF	TGTGCCAGCAGTTACCTTCTAGTTACCACCGGGGAGCTGTTTTTT
14	TRBV6-5	NA	TRBJ1-1	TRBD1	CASSGTGGNTEAFF	TGTGCCAGCAGCGGGACAGGTGGGAACACTGAAGCTTTCTTT
14	TRBV15	NA	TRBJ1-5	NA	CATSRDLVNQPQHF	TGTGCCACCAGCAGAGATCTAGTCAATCAGCCCCAGCATTTT
15	TRBV29-1	NA	TRBJ2-1	TRBD2	CSVEDRTSGRTEQFF	TGCAGCGTTGAAGATCGGACTAGCGGGAGAACGGAGCAGTTCTTC
14	TRBV9	NA	TRBJ2-5	NA	CASSVDGFQETQYF	TGTGCCAGCAGCGTAGACGGGTTCCAAGAGACCCAGTACTTC
14	TRBV7-3	NA	TRBJ2-3	NA	CASSPSGATDTQYF	TGTGCCAGCAGCCCCAGCGGAGCTACAGATACGCAGTATTTT
15	TRBV10-3	once	TRBJ2-1	TRBD1	CAIMPGQSSYNEQFF	TGTGCCATCATGCCGGGACAGAGCTCCTACAATGAGCAGTTCTTC
14	TRBV19	NA	TRBJ1-5	TRBD1	CVSSTRDSNQPQHF	TGTGTCAGTAGCACACGGGACAGTAATCAGCCCCAGCATTTT
14	TRBV27	NA	TRBJ2-7	TRBD2	CASSLSSGSNEQYF	TGTGCCAGCAGTTTAAGTAGCGGGAGCAACGAGCAGTACTTC
15	TRBV15	NA	TRBJ1-1	TRBD1	CATSGLGTGDTEAFF	TGTGCCACCTCAGGCCTCGGGACAGGGGACACTGAAGCTTTCTTT
17	TRBV18	NA	TRBJ2-1	NA	CASSRLIAAETYNEQFF	TGTGCCAGCTCAAGGCTGATAGCGGCCGAAACCTACAATGAGCAGTTCTTC